One and the same sample provided the 21 T cell receptor beta chains below, sequenced in a study of T cells in Graves' hyperthyroidism and ophthalmopathy. What was amplified from RNA transcripts were TCR beta CDR3 regions. The HTBI primer set was used in a first-round RT-PCR of the TCR CDR3. MiXCR, run by TCRdb on the multiplex PCR reads, gives a single entry per CDR3 protein. There are fewer than 700,000 distinct CDR3 sequences in the sample; under 20% occur only once, and around 4% lies in the top ten. Input material: blood. The receptors were sampled from a woman in her 30s with Graves' hyperthyroidism.

A word on this clonotype: An end of the junction does not agree with germline; a read error may underlie this. The genes are TRBV7-3 and TRBJ2-3; 7 bases are a match to TRBD1. Germline V lookup: CDR1 SGHTA, CDR2 FQGTGA. CDR3 length equals 13 residues. The DNA for the CDR3 is TGCGCCAGCAGCCAGGGGGTTTCAGATACGCAGTATTTT. Its translation is CASSQGVSDTQYF.

In this sample, this clonotype turned up many times. CDR3 protein: CAWSTDDNEQFF. CDR3 DNA: TGTGCCTGGAGTACGGACGACAATGAGCAGTTCTTC. This chain connects TRBV30 to TRBJ2-1, with D unresolved. V was clipped by 2 bases and J by 5 bases, with 7 bases between them. CDR1 and CDR2 from the germline V gene are GTSNPN and SVGIG (reference sequence). The CDR3 spans 12 residues.

The gene calls are TRBV7-3 and TRBJ2-6; D unclear. Per the germline V gene, CDR1 is SGHTA and CDR2 is FQGTGA. V was pared by 3 bases and J by 1 base, with 10 bases between. CDR3 size: 16 residues. CDR3 DNA: TGTGCCAGCAGCTTGGGGTCTAGTTCTGGGGCCAACGTCCTGACTTTC. This encodes CASSLGSSSGANVLTF.

In this sample, this clonotype turned up a few times. This chain uses TRBV7-9 with TRBJ2-6; TRBD1 matches 7 bases. The CDR3 runs 15 residues. With V trimmed by 6 bases and J by 0 bases, 2 bases remained unmatched. The germline V gene has CDR1 SEHNR and CDR2 FQNEAQ (reference sequence). The CDR3 nucleotides read TGTGCCAGCAGGGGGACAGCCTCTGGGGCCAACGTCCTGACTTTC. Translation gives CASRGTASGANVLTF.

This chain joins TRBV7-8 and TRBJ2-7; 7 bases are a match to TRBD2. This CDR3 region has 15 residues. V trimming: 1 base; J trimming: 2 bases; junction bases outside the gene matches: 5. Germline CDR1 and CDR2: SGHVS and FQNEAQ. The DNA of the CDR3 is TGTGCCAGCAGCTTAGGGGGGGGAGGTACCTACGAGCAGTACTTC. Its protein product is CASSLGGGGTYEQYF.

This clonotype was counted at least ten times. The chain combines TRBV30 with TRBJ2-2, with TRBD2 identical over 7 bases. The germline CDR1 and CDR2 sequences are GTSNPN and SVGIG (reference sequence). CDR3 length: 14 residues. V was pared by 3 bases and J by 4 bases, with 5 bases of the junction left unmatched. This chain's CDR3 is CAWRGRGSTGELFF. In DNA, the CDR3 is TGTGCCTGGAGGGGGAGGGGCAGCACCGGGGAGCTGTTTTTT. The full variable domain, its missing parts supplied by reference TRBV30 and TRBJ2-2, is SQTIHQWPATLVQPVGSPLSLECTVEGTSNPNLYWYRQAAGRGLQLLFYSVGIGQISSEVPQNLSASRPQDRQFILSSKKLLLSDSGFYLCAWRGRGSTGELFFGEGSRLTVL.

This clonotype was detected ten times or more. This sequence joins TRBV28 and TRBJ2-1; no firm D call. V was pared by 6 bases and J by 6 bases, with 12 bases between. Germline V gene data show CDR1 as MDHEN and CDR2 as SYDVKM. The CDR3 contains 13 residues. The CDR3 DNA follows: TGTGCCAGCAGCCCCCCCTTTCCCAATGAGCAGTTCTTC. It specifies CASSPPFPNEQFF.

This rearrangement joins TRBV20-1 to TRBJ2-7, with D possibly being TRBD1 or TRBD2 (5 bases each). This CDR3 has 15 amino acids. Germline assignment: CDR1 DFQATT and CDR2 SNEGSKA (reference sequence). V lost 3 bases and J 2 bases, leaving 17 bases between the germline ends. CDR3 nucleotide sequence: TGCAGTGCTAGGGGTGGGCTCGGGACCGCCTACGAGCAGTACTTC. Protein: CSARGGLGTAYEQYF.

This clonotype has just a few counts. This sequence joins TRBV19 and TRBJ1-5; unclear D gene. The CDR3 consists of 12 residues. In germline, CDR1 is LNHDA, CDR2 SQIVND (reference sequence). The V end lost 3 bases, the J end lost 6 bases, and 6 bases lay between the germline ends. As DNA, the CDR3 is TGTGCCAGTAGTATGAGTGGTCAGCCCCAGCATTTT. This translates into CASSMSGQPQHF.

This clonotype was counted ten times or more. The V gene is TRBV15, the J gene TRBJ2-1, with D uncertain. V lost 1 base to trimming and J lost 9 bases, with 7 bases between them. CDR3 length: 12 residues. Germline V gene lookup returns CDR1 LNHNV and CDR2 YYDKDF (reference sequence). The CDR3 spells CATSRVASEQFF. CDR3 in DNA: TGTGCCACCAGCAGAGTTGCGTCTGAGCAGTTCTTC.

This clonotype was counted a few times. The genes are TRBV20-1 and TRBJ1-1; the D gene is possibly TRBD1 (5 bases). Germline loops: CDR1 DFQATT, CDR2 SNEGSKA (reference sequence). The CDR3 sequence is 13 residues long. V was shortened by 6 bases and J by 0 bases, with 11 bases between the two germline ends. The CDR3 is CSARDRLNTEAFF. The CDR3 DNA follows: TGCAGTGCACGGGACCGATTGAACACTGAAGCTTTCTTT.

This clonotype was detected many times. The rearrangement uses TRBV28 and TRBJ1-2; D call uncertain. The CDR3 is made up of 14 amino acids. From germline, CDR1 is MDHEN and CDR2 SYDVKM. V was pared by 2 bases and J by 8 bases, with 15 bases between. CDR3 amino acids: CASSLRLRVYGYTF. CDR3 coding DNA: TGTGCCAGCAGTTTAAGATTAAGGGTTTACGGCTACACCTTC.

This clonotype was observed many times. The V gene is TRBV11-2, the J gene TRBJ2-1; D may correspond to TRBD1 or TRBD2 (5 bases each). Trimming took 3 bases from V and 4 from J, leaving 13 bases between them. Germline assignment: CDR1 SGHAT and CDR2 FQNNGV. The CDR3 has 15 amino acids. This CDR3 is CASSLGDRIYNEQFF. DNA of the CDR3: TGTGCCAGCAGCTTGGGGGACCGTATTTACAATGAGCAGTTCTTC.

This clonotype was seen repeatedly, ten times or more. This chain connects TRBV5-1 to TRBJ2-3; 7 bases agree with TRBD2. Unmatched junction bases numbered 7, after V lost 4 bases and J lost 2 bases. The CDR3 is 15 residues long. Germline V gene data show CDR1 as SGHRS and CDR2 as YFSETQ. CDR3 coding DNA: TGCGCCAGCAGCACCGAGCGGGGAGACACAGATACGCAGTATTTT. Translating it yields CASSTERGDTDTQYF.

This chain joins TRBV20-1 and TRBJ2-7, with TRBD1 identical over 12 bases. The V gene end was trimmed by 7 bases and the J gene end by 4 bases; junction bases not matched to a gene: 11. CDR1 is DFQATT and CDR2 is SNEGSKA in the germline V gene (reference sequence). The CDR3 totals 15 residues. The CDR3 reads CSVGAMGQGAYEQYF. CDR3 nucleotide sequence: TGCAGTGTTGGGGCTATGGGACAGGGGGCTTACGAGCAGTACTTC.

This clonotype was picked up a small number of times. V is TRBV27 and J is TRBJ2-3; 8 bases are shared with TRBD1. Germline CDR1 MNHEY, CDR2 SMNVEV (reference sequence). This CDR3 spans 16 amino acids. Losses at the gene ends were 4 bases for V and 1 base for J; bases not matched to a gene: 7. This CDR3 is CASSSSPGQGTDTQYF. The CDR3 bases are TGTGCCAGCAGTTCTTCCCCGGGACAGGGCACAGATACGCAGTATTTT.

Note on this clonotype: The junction departs from germline at one end; a sequencing error may be responsible. The chain couples TRBV30 to TRBJ2-7; 10 bases are shared with TRBD2. CDR1 and CDR2 (germline): GTSNPN, SVGIG (reference sequence). The CDR3 sequence is 14 residues long. The chain's CDR3 is CAWSVTSGNYERYF. The CDR3 DNA follows: TGTGCCTGGAGTGTAACTAGCGGGAACTACGAGCGGTACTTC. Full variable domain (missing parts from reference TRBV30 and TRBJ2-7): SQTIHQWPATLVQPVGSPLSLECTVEGTSNPNLYWYRQAAGRGLQLLFYSVGIGQISSEVPQNLSASRPQDRQFILSSKKLLLSDSGFYLCAWSVTSGNYERYFGPGTRLTVT.

There are many counts of this clonotype. The V and J genes are TRBV7-2 and TRBJ2-3; D unresolved. CDR3 size: 16 residues. V gave up 1 base and J gave up 2 bases, with 13 bases separating them. The V gene's germline CDR1 is SGHTA and CDR2 FQGNSA. CDR3 residues: CASSLGVGLYTDTQYF. CDR3 in DNA: TGTGCCAGCAGCTTAGGAGTAGGGCTCTACACAGATACGCAGTATTTT.

This clonotype was counted many times. The chain couples TRBV18 to TRBJ1-1; D is possibly TRBD1 (6 bases). V was pared by 1 base and J by 4 bases, with 10 bases between. The CDR3 covers 14 residues. CDR1 KGHSH and CDR2 LQKENI come from the germline V gene. CDR3 protein: CASSPRGRITEAFF. The CDR3, as DNA: TGTGCCAGCTCACCACGGGGGCGCATCACTGAAGCTTTCTTT.

The genes are TRBV18 and TRBJ2-2; the D gene could be TRBD1 or TRBD2 (7 bases each). The V gene's germline CDR1 is KGHSH and CDR2 LQKENI. The V end was cut by 4 bases, the J end by 2 bases, with 17 bases between. The length of the CDR3 is 17 residues. CDR3 sequence (DNA): TGTGCCAGCTCACAACTAGCGACAGGGACCAACACCGGGGAGCTGTTTTTT. The encoded protein is CASSQLATGTNTGELFF.

Ten or more counts support this clonotype. The chain links TRBV2 to TRBJ1-4; D uncertain. The V end lost 6 bases, the J end lost 6 bases, and 11 bases lay between the germline ends. This CDR3 is built from 13 residues. Germline values: CDR1 SNHLY, CDR2 FYNNEI. The CDR3 DNA reads TGTGCCAGCAGCGGCGGTCCGGATGAAAAACTGTTTTTT. Encoded protein: CASSGGPDEKLFF. The full variable domain, its missing parts supplied by reference TRBV2 and TRBJ1-4, is EPEVTQTPSHQVTQMGQEVILRCVPISNHLYFYWYRQILGQKVEFLVSFYNNEISEKSEIFDDQFSVERPDGSNFTLKIRSTKLEDSAMYFCASSGGPDEKLFFGSGTQLSVL.